Each of the 28 T cell receptor beta chains below was sequenced from the same sample in a study of Tregs in tolerant kidney transplant recipients. Only in-frame clones appear in the TCRdb table, and some are missing; sequencing was by immunoSEQ multiplex PCR. The table for this sample gives roughly 30,000 clones. This specimen was CD8+ T cells from blood, taken before the transplant. The receptors originated from a human donor who received a combined kidney and bone marrow transplant.

On this clone: The CDR3 end falls 3 residues outside the read, so it is completed with the germline J gene. V gene TRBV19 combines with J gene TRBJ2-1; 10 bases match TRBD2. The CDR3 has 14 residues. Germline CDR1 LNHDA, CDR2 SQIVND (reference sequence). J gave up 5 bases and V 7 bases, and 5 bases lay outside the gene matches. Partial CDR3 DNA: TGTGCCAGTACTAGCGGGAGTTACAACAATGAG. Encoded protein: CASTSGSYNNE. The whole CDR3 protein reads CASTSGSYNNEQFF.

Of note for this clone: The read gets to within 3 residues of the CDR3 end, and the germline J gene fills in the rest. The chain combines TRBV19 with TRBJ2-1, with 9 bases that match TRBD2. Germline values: CDR1 LNHDA, CDR2 SQIVND (reference sequence). J lost 7 bases, V lost 4 bases, and 5 bases had no gene match. The CDR3 runs 14 residues. The CDR3 bases that were read are TGTGCCAGTAGTACGGGACTAGCTGTGAATGAG. It codes for CASSTGLAVNE. The complete CDR3 protein is CASSTGLAVNEQFF.

Partial CDR3 DNA: TGCAGTGCTCCGACACTAGCGGGAAAAAACATT. This sequence encodes CSAPTLAGKNI. The CDR3 in its entirety is CSAPTLAGKNIQYF. The genes are TRBV20-1 and TRBJ2-4; 10 nucleotides match TRBD2. The read ends 3 residues shy of where the CDR3 ends; the end is completed using the germline J gene. The germline V gene has CDR1 DFQATT and CDR2 SNEGSKA (reference sequence). Germline trimming cut 5 bases from V and 4 bases from J; bases unmatched to any gene: 5. The CDR3 spans 14 residues.

The CDR3 here is CASSLTPLLPGLGHTGELFF. CDR3 bases read: TGTGCCAGCAGCTTAACTCCCCTCTTGCCCGGTCTTGGGCACACCGGGGAG. The chain links TRBV7-3 to TRBJ2-2; D remains ambiguous. The read is 3 residues too short to cover the CDR3 end, so that end is filled in from the germline J gene. The ends were cut back, 0 bases at V and 3 bases at J, with 23 bases in the middle. From germline, CDR1 is SGHTA and CDR2 FQGTGA. The CDR3 has 20 amino acids. Combining the CDR3 with reference TRBV7-3 and TRBJ2-2 gives the whole variable domain GAGVSQTPSNKVTEKGKYVELRCDPISGHTALYWYRQSLGQGPEFLIYFQGTGAADDSGLPNDRFFAVRPEGSVSTLKIQRTERGDSAVYLCASSLTPLLPGLGHTGELFFGEGSRLTVL.

About this clone itself: The CDR3 end is not reached by the read, which stops 3 residues before it; the germline J gene fills it in. The chain links TRBV10-3 to TRBJ2-1, with 8 positions matching TRBD2. V lost 11 bases and J lost 0; bases outside the gene matches: 6. Germline values: CDR1 ENHRY, CDR2 SYGVKD. This CDR3 has 14 residues. CDR3 DNA (partial): TGTGCCTCCGGCGGGGGGAGCTCCTACAATGAG. It yields the protein CASGGGSSYNE. The whole CDR3 region reads CASGGGSSYNEQFF.

About this clone: Read data end 3 residues before the CDR3 end; the end is taken from the germline J gene. The chain has TRBV7-9 and TRBJ2-1; tentative D call: TRBD1 (6 bases). The V end was cut by 5 bases, the J end by 5 bases, with 10 bases between. This CDR3 spans 13 amino acids. Germline assignment: CDR1 SEHNR and CDR2 FQNEAQ (reference sequence). The sequenced CDR3 bases are TGTGCCAGCAGCAGGACAGACCACAATGAG. The encoded protein is CASSRTDHNE. In full, the CDR3 is CASSRTDHNEQFF.

About this clone itself: Sequencing ends 3 residues short of the CDR3 end; the germline J gene provides the rest. The chain carries TRBV19 and TRBJ1-5; D ambiguous. Germline-derived CDR1 and CDR2 are LNHDA and SQIVND (reference sequence). The CDR3 has 14 residues. V shed 3 bases and J shed 0 bases, with 6 bases lying between them. The CDR3 is CASSILFSNQPQHF. Partial CDR3 DNA: TGTGCCAGTAGTATCCTCTTTAGCAATCAGCCC.

With respect to this clone: Coverage ceases 3 residues before the CDR3 finishes, and the germline J gene fills in the end. V and J are TRBV7-7 and TRBJ2-3; D is perhaps TRBD2 (6 bases). Germline V gene data show CDR1 as SSHAT and CDR2 as FNYEAQ (reference sequence). CDR3 length: 13 residues. Trimming shortened V by 5 bases and J by 2 bases, and 8 bases separated the two germline ends. The CDR3 sequence is CASSGGNTDTQYF. Partial CDR3 DNA: TGTGCCAGCAGCGGCGGGAACACAGATACG.

For this clone: The CDR3 end is not reached by the read, which stops 3 residues before it; the germline J gene fills it in. The rearrangement links TRBV29-1 to TRBJ1-1; 7 nucleotides match TRBD1. The CDR3 has 11 residues. Germline values: CDR1 SQVTM, CDR2 ANQGSEA. Unmatched junction bases numbered 5, after V lost 6 bases and J lost 7 bases. CDR3 loop: CSVPRDSEAFF. CDR3 bases read: TGCAGCGTGCCCCGGGACAGTGAA. Together with reference TRBV29-1 and TRBJ1-1, the CDR3 gives the full variable domain: SAVISQKPSRDICQRGTSLTIQCQVDSQVTMMFWYRQQPGQSLTLIATANQGSEATYESGFVIDKFPISRPNLTFSTLTVSNMSPEDSSIYLCSVPRDSEAFFGQGTRLTVV.

To note about this clone: The read terminates 3 residues before the CDR3 end, so the remaining end is supplied by the germline J gene. The chain links TRBV6-1 to TRBJ1-1, with 7 bases identical to TRBD1. CDR1 is MNHNS, CDR2 SASEGT, per germline. Trimming at V came to 4 bases and at J to 4 bases, leaving 6 bases not matched to a gene. The CDR3 is made up of 14 amino acids. The CDR3 region is CASSGQGQATEAFF. The sequenced part of the CDR3 DNA is TGTGCCAGCAGTGGTCAAGGACAGGCCACTGAA.

On this clone itself: The observed sequence ends 3 residues before the CDR3 terminus, with the missing tail filled in from the germline J gene. The chain employs TRBV18 and TRBJ2-1, with 9 bases lining up with TRBD2. The CDR3 totals 16 residues. V shed 4 bases, J shed 6 bases, and the junction held 10 bases outside the gene matches. Germline V gene sequence: CDR1 KGHSH, CDR2 LQKENI. The CDR3 reads CASSLPSSGSFNEQFF. The sequenced CDR3 bases are TGTGCCAGCTCACTCCCCAGTAGCGGGAGCTTCAATGAG.

A remark on this clone: The read ends 3 residues before the CDR3 terminus; that terminus is restored from the germline J gene. This sequence joins TRBV7-8 and TRBJ2-1; D possibly corresponds to TRBD2 (7 bases). CDR3 length equals 17 residues. Trimming left V 1 base short and J 4 bases short, with 17 bases between. Germline V gene lookup returns CDR1 SGHVS and CDR2 FQNEAQ. The CDR3 region is CASSLVGAGVSYNEQFF. The sequenced CDR3 bases are TGTGCCAGCAGCTTAGTGGGGGCGGGAGTTTCATACAATGAG.

The CDR3 reads CASSLARREQETQYF. The DNA read from the CDR3 is TGTGCCAGCAGCTTAGCGCGGCGGGAGCAAGAGACC. The chain joins TRBV7-2 to TRBJ2-5; 7 bases are shared with TRBD2. The read halts 3 residues ahead of the CDR3 end, with the missing end drawn from the germline J gene. V lost 0 bases and J lost 2; bases outside the gene matches: 3. The CDR3 runs 15 residues. Germline CDR1 and CDR2: SGHTA and FQGNSA.

Of note for this clone: The read terminates 3 residues ahead of where the CDR3 ends, so the germline J gene completes it. The rearrangement uses TRBV7-8 and TRBJ2-3, with no clear D. From germline, CDR1 is SGHVS and CDR2 FQNEAQ. V dropped 2 bases and J dropped 2 bases, with 11 bases sitting between them. The CDR3 has 15 residues. CDR3 DNA (partial): TGTGCCAGCAGCTTAATTAACAGAGCCACAGATACG. Translating gives CASSLINRATDT. The entire CDR3 protein reads CASSLINRATDTQYF.

Note on this clone: The read ends 3 residues early relative to the CDR3; the germline J gene fills the gap. The chain joins TRBV19 to TRBJ1-2; the D gene is possibly TRBD1 (5 bases). The CDR3 runs to 14 residues. Germline V lookup: CDR1 LNHDA, CDR2 SQIVND (reference sequence). The V and J ends lost 10 bases and 7 bases respectively, with 22 bases between them. The CDR3 sequence is CATSREPGYPGYTF. CDR3 DNA, as far as it was read: TGTGCCACCAGCCGTGAGCCAGGGTACCCTGGC.

For this clone: Read coverage stops 3 residues before the CDR3 terminus; the germline J gene supplies the remainder. The chain uses TRBV30 and TRBJ1-5; weak D call: TRBD1 (5 bases). The CDR3 runs to 14 residues. The V end was cut by 3 bases, the J end by 3 bases, with 12 bases between. The germline CDR1 and CDR2 sequences are GTSNPN and SVGIG (reference sequence). The CDR3 reads CAWSRTGYNQPQHF. The CDR3 bases that were read are TGTGCCTGGAGCCGTACAGGATACAATCAGCCC.

Concerning this clone itself: The CDR3 end falls 3 residues outside the read, so it is completed with the germline J gene. This chain links TRBV19 with TRBJ2-1, with D possibly matching TRBD2 (6 bases). The CDR3 spans 13 residues. Germline V gene data show CDR1 as LNHDA and CDR2 as SQIVND (reference sequence). The V end lost 6 bases, the J end lost 6 bases, and 12 bases lay between the germline ends. The covered CDR3 bases are TGTGCCAGTAGGGTGGGGGGTTCCAATGAG. This codes for CASRVGGSNE. The whole CDR3 sequence reads CASRVGGSNEQFF.

About this clone itself: The read terminates 3 residues before the CDR3 end, so the remaining end is supplied by the germline J gene. The rearrangement joins TRBV7-9 to TRBJ2-7, with D maybe TRBD1 (6 bases). CDR1 and CDR2 from the germline V gene are SEHNR and FQNEAQ (reference sequence). Trimming cost V 1 base and J 5 bases, with 9 bases left between them. This CDR3 has 13 amino acids. Incomplete CDR3 DNA: TGTGCCAGCAGCTTAGTAGCAGGGGACGAG. This translates into CASSLVAGDE. The whole CDR3 protein reads CASSLVAGDEQYF.

As for this clone: The CDR3 goes on 3 residues after the read ends, and that part is filled in from the germline J gene. The gene calls are TRBV14 and TRBJ2-5, with D possibly matching TRBD2 (6 bases). The CDR3 extends over 14 amino acids. V was cut by 1 base and J by 1 base, with 7 bases left in between. Germline V gene lookup returns CDR1 SGHDN and CDR2 FVKESK. The CDR3 protein is CASSQGTIQETQYF. The CDR3 DNA, read in part, is TGTGCCAGCAGCCAAGGGACTATCCAAGAGACC.

Points on this clone: The CDR3 goes on 3 residues after the read ends, and that part is filled in from the germline J gene. The J gene is TRBJ2-1, the V gene TRBV20-1, with 8 bases that match TRBD2. The trim removed 3 bases at V and 6 bases at J, leaving 7 bases unmatched. The germline gives CDR1 DFQATT, CDR2 SNEGSKA (reference sequence). This CDR3 region has 14 residues. The CDR3: CSARVSGMLNEQFF. CDR3 DNA (partial): TGCAGTGCTAGGGTTAGCGGGATGCTCAATGAG.

As for this clone: The read gets to within 3 residues of the CDR3 end, and the germline J gene fills in the rest. The rearrangement links TRBV30 to TRBJ2-7; D is perhaps TRBD2 (6 bases). The germline CDR1 and CDR2 sequences are GTSNPN and SVGIG (reference sequence). The CDR3 contains 16 residues. Trimming removed 7 bases at V and 5 bases at J, with 27 bases between. This CDR3 reads CAYLDFRESNLNEQYF. The DNA read from the CDR3 is TGTGCCTACTTGGACTTTCGGGAGAGCAATCTGAACGAG.

Details on this clone: The CDR3 end lies 3 residues beyond the end of the read and is filled in from the germline J gene. The chain is built from TRBV4-1 and TRBJ2-7; possible D gene TRBD2, 6 bases. Trimming took 2 bases from V and 6 from J, leaving 17 bases between them. CDR1 is MGHRA, CDR2 YSYEKL, per germline. The CDR3 covers 15 residues. Partial CDR3 DNA: TGCGCCAGCAGCCAAACCGGGACTTTTCCCTCCGAG. This codes for CASSQTGTFPSE. The full CDR3 protein reads CASSQTGTFPSEQYF.

As regards this clone: The CDR3 end falls 3 residues outside the read, so it is completed with the germline J gene. V usage is TRBV20-1 and J usage is TRBJ2-7, with TRBD2 matching 11 bases. CDR3 length equals 15 residues. The V gene end was trimmed by 6 bases and the J gene end by 1 base; junction bases not matched to a gene: 8. CDR1 is DFQATT, CDR2 SNEGSKA, per germline (reference sequence). CDR3 loop: CSAHTSGSSSYEQYF. The CDR3 bases that were read are TGCAGTGCCCATACTAGCGGGAGTTCGTCCTACGAG.

To note about this clone: The read finishes 3 residues shy of the CDR3 end, and the germline J gene is used to complete it. J is TRBJ2-3 and V is TRBV29-1; the D gene is possibly TRBD1 (5 bases). Deletions cut 4 bases from V and 3 bases from J, with 11 bases between. Germline values: CDR1 SQVTM, CDR2 ANQGSEA. This CDR3 has 13 residues. The CDR3 protein is CSVVEGVTDTQYF. CDR3 bases read: TGCAGCGTTGTAGAAGGGGTAACAGATACG.

For this clone: With the read ending 3 residues before the CDR3 end, the germline J gene is used to fill in that end. The V gene is TRBV7-9, the J gene TRBJ2-7; TRBD2 might be the D (5 bases). This CDR3 has 12 amino acids. Trimming shortened V by 3 bases and J by 6 bases, and 9 bases separated the two germline ends. The V gene's germline CDR1 is SEHNR and CDR2 FQNEAQ (reference sequence). The part of the CDR3 DNA that was read is TGTGCCAGCAGCTTTTTCGAGGGCGAG. It translates to CASSFFEGE. The whole CDR3 protein is CASSFFEGEQYF.

Worth noting for this clone: The CDR3 end lies 3 residues beyond the end of the read and is filled in from the germline J gene. The chain is built from TRBV10-3 and TRBJ2-7, with TRBD1 identical over 7 bases. The CDR3 spans 14 residues. CDR1 and CDR2 (germline): ENHRY, SYGVKD. V lost 3 bases and J lost 2; bases outside the gene matches: 4. The CDR3 sequence is CAISDPGTAYEQYF. Incomplete CDR3 DNA: TGTGCCATCAGTGACCCCGGGACAGCCTACGAG.

Points on this clone: The missing CDR3 end, 3 residues past where the read stops, is filled in from the germline J gene. This chain uses TRBV4-1 with TRBJ2-3; no reliable D call. Trimming pared 1 base from V and 4 bases from J, leaving 12 bases between. Per germline, CDR1 MGHRA and CDR2 YSYEKL. The CDR3 contains 15 residues. The sequenced part of the CDR3 DNA is TGCGCCAGCAGCCAAGTTGTGGTAGCCTCAGATACG. This codes for CASSQVVVASDT. The full CDR3 protein is CASSQVVVASDTQYF.

CDR3 DNA (partial): TGTGCCAGTAGCTCCGGGACAGGGTTAGGCGAG. Translating gives CASSSGTGLGE. The entire CDR3 sequence reads CASSSGTGLGEQYF. The chain links TRBV19 to TRBJ2-7; 9 nucleotides align to TRBD1. The read finishes 3 residues shy of the CDR3 end, and the germline J gene is used to complete it. The CDR3 contains 14 residues. Germline V gene sequence: CDR1 LNHDA, CDR2 SQIVND (reference sequence). V shed 6 bases, J shed 6 bases, and the junction held 9 bases outside the gene matches.